The clone carrying this TCR beta chain was seen just once. Its antigen is currently unknown. Use of 60 Vbeta and 13 Jbeta primers characterized the PCR. This table comes from immunoSEQ multiplex PCR, and its TCRdb copy is limited to in-frame clones, with some not included. The sample yields tens of thousands of clones, around three quarters seen once. The source of the sample is a study of cytomegalovirus exposure and HLA in healthy donors. Regarding the study as a whole: Productive status was seen about 87% or about 30% of the time for most TCR beta V segments in an earlier analysis.

Trimming took off 0 bases at V and 11 bases at J, with 10 bases between the two ends. Germline CDR1 SNHLY, CDR2 FYNNEI. This CDR3 region has 12 residues. The chain joins TRBV2 to TRBJ1-1; D possibly corresponds to TRBD1 (5 bases). Sequenced: PBMCs. The sequence came from a woman aged 40 to 50 in good health and CMV-seronegative. The CDR3 protein is CASSEAPGDAFF. DNA of the CDR3: TGTGCCAGCAGTGAAGCCCCGGGGGACGCTTTCTTT.